These 19 T cell receptor beta chains were sequenced from one sample in a study of blood T cell repertoires in COVID-19. TCRdb's table, derived via immunoSEQ multiplex PCR, lists solely in-frame clones and lacks some. In the table there are about 140,000 clones, roughly four fifths of which are singletons. The source material was peripheral blood. These receptors originate from a woman of 80 years or more with active or convalescent COVID-19.

V gene TRBV11-2 combines with J gene TRBJ1-3, with D unclear. Per the germline V gene, CDR1 is SGHAT and CDR2 is FQNNGV. Trimming removed 3 bases from V and 4 bases from J, with 22 bases in between. This CDR3 comprises 18 residues. This CDR3 reads CASSFFAASWVEGNTIYF. The CDR3 DNA reads TGTGCCAGCAGCTTTTTCGCCGCTAGCTGGGTGGAAGGAAACACCATATATTTT.

This clone occurred a few times. The V gene is TRBV29-1, the J gene TRBJ1-6, with D possibly matching TRBD1 (6 bases). The V gene's germline CDR1 is SQVTM and CDR2 ANQGSEA. Trimming took 1 base from V and 9 from J, leaving 10 bases between them. CDR3 length: 13 amino acids. The CDR3 loop reads CSVEVGRGSPLHF. CDR3 bases: TGCAGCGTTGAAGTGGGCAGGGGTTCACCCCTCCACTTT. Combining the CDR3 with reference TRBV29-1 and TRBJ1-6 gives the whole variable domain SAVISQKPSRDICQRGTSLTIQCQVDSQVTMMFWYRQQPGQSLTLIATANQGSEATYESGFVIDKFPISRPNLTFSTLTVSNMSPEDSSIYLCSVEVGRGSPLHFGNGTRLTVT.

The V gene is TRBV6-5, the J gene TRBJ1-2; D perhaps matches TRBD1 (6 bases). CDR1 and CDR2 from the germline V gene are MNHEY and SVGAGI. Trimming shortened V by 5 bases and J by 6 bases, and 16 bases separated the two germline ends. The CDR3 consists of 14 residues. The CDR3 bases are TGTGCCAGCAGTCCCACAACAAACAGGGATGGCTACACCTTC. It yields the protein CASSPTTNRDGYTF.

V usage is TRBV19 and J usage is TRBJ1-2; unclear D gene. Germline V lookup: CDR1 LNHDA, CDR2 SQIVND (reference sequence). The CDR3 is made up of 12 amino acids. The V and J ends lost 7 bases and 1 base respectively, with 7 bases between them. The CDR3 protein is CASMGFNYGYTF. CDR3 sequence (DNA): TGTGCCAGTATGGGCTTTAACTATGGCTACACCTTC.

The chain links TRBV5-4 to TRBJ2-3; TRBD2 agrees at 10 bases. Germline CDR1 reads SGHNT; CDR2 reads YYREEE (reference sequence). Trimming at V came to 5 bases and at J to 5 bases, leaving 23 bases not matched to a gene. CDR3 length: 20 residues. The CDR3 is CASSGPERGGGTASLDTQYF. The CDR3 DNA is TGTGCCAGCAGTGGGCCGGAGCGGGGGGGCGGTACGGCCAGTTTAGATACGCAGTATTTT.

This clone has a single count. The J gene is TRBJ2-2, the V gene TRBV7-8, with D possibly TRBD1 on 6 matching bases. From germline, CDR1 is SGHVS and CDR2 FQNEAQ. The CDR3 has 14 amino acids. V dropped 3 bases and J dropped 6 bases, with 11 bases sitting between them. CDR3 sequence reads: CASSFRGWAGELFF. As DNA, the CDR3 is TGTGCCAGCAGCTTCAGGGGTTGGGCCGGGGAGCTGTTTTTT.

This rearrangement joins TRBV7-9 to TRBJ2-3; 13 bases line up with TRBD2. The CDR3 has 17 residues. Germline V gives CDR1 SEHNR, CDR2 FQNEAQ (reference sequence). The J segment lost 4 bases and the V segment lost 5 bases, leaving 9 bases of the junction unmatched. This chain's CDR3 is CASSPGLAGAQADTQYF. Here the CDR3 DNA reads TGTGCCAGCAGCCCCGGACTAGCGGGGGCCCAGGCAGATACGCAGTATTTT.

V gene TRBV6-1 combines with J gene TRBJ2-5; 7 bases are shared with TRBD1. The CDR3 is 16 residues long. V was pared by 2 bases and J by 0 bases, with 6 bases of the junction left unmatched. Germline lookup yields CDR1 MNHNS and CDR2 SASEGT. The CDR3 DNA sequence: TGTGCCAGCAGTGAATTAGGGGGCGCCCACCAAGAGACCCAGTACTTC. Amino acid sequence: CASSELGGAHQETQYF.

This chain uses TRBV30 with TRBJ2-3; maybe TRBD2 (7 bases). CDR1 is GTSNPN, CDR2 SVGIG, per germline (reference sequence). The CDR3 has 16 residues. Trimming cost V 2 bases and J 5 bases, with 20 bases left between them. CDR3 sequence (DNA): TGTGCCTGGAGTAAAACGGGGGGCGGAGGAAGAGATACGCAGTATTTT. This encodes CAWSKTGGGGRDTQYF. Based on the CDR3 plus reference TRBV30 and TRBJ2-3, the full variable domain is SQTIHQWPATLVQPVGSPLSLECTVEGTSNPNLYWYRQAAGRGLQLLFYSVGIGQISSEVPQNLSASRPQDRQFILSSKKLLLSDSGFYLCAWSKTGGGGRDTQYFGPGTRLTVL.

J is TRBJ1-4 and V is TRBV2; TRBD1 agrees at 7 bases. Trimming cost V 7 bases and J 4 bases; bases outside gene matches: 9. Germline V lookup: CDR1 SNHLY, CDR2 FYNNEI. This CDR3 comprises 15 residues. The CDR3 here is CASTMGGQFNEKLFF. CDR3 nucleotide sequence: TGTGCCAGCACCATGGGGGGACAGTTTAATGAAAAACTGTTTTTT.

The V gene is TRBV5-6, the J gene TRBJ1-6, with D unresolved. Germline V gene lookup returns CDR1 SGHDT and CDR2 YYEEEE. Trimming left V 5 bases short and J 8 bases short, with 14 bases between. This CDR3 comprises 14 residues. The DNA of the CDR3 is TGTGCCAGCAGTTATTTAGTGTTGGATTCACCCCTCCACTTT. As protein: CASSYLVLDSPLHF.

The gene calls are TRBV5-1 and TRBJ2-3; 9 bases match TRBD2. CDR3 length equals 14 residues. J gave up 7 bases and V 4 bases, and 7 bases lay outside the gene matches. Per germline, CDR1 SGHRS and CDR2 YFSETQ. The CDR3 sequence is CASSSGGSLNTQYF. The DNA for the CDR3 is TGCGCCAGCAGCAGCGGGGGGTCGTTGAATACGCAGTATTTT.

The genes are TRBV7-2 and TRBJ2-5; 9 bases are a match to TRBD2. J lost 9 bases, V lost 5 bases, and 13 bases had no gene match. CDR3 size: 15 residues. Germline CDR1 reads SGHTA; CDR2 reads FQGNSA. CDR3: CASSTLAGAQSPQYF. The CDR3 DNA sequence: TGTGCCAGCAGCACCTTAGCGGGGGCCCAATCCCCCCAGTACTTC. The full variable domain, with the rest looked up from reference TRBV7-2 and TRBJ2-5, is GAGVSQSPSNKVTEKGKDVELRCDPISGHTALYWYRQSLGQGLEFLIYFQGNSAPDKSGLPSDRFSAERTGGSVSTLTIQRTQQEDSAVYLCASSTLAGAQSPQYFGPGTRLLVL.

The gene calls are TRBV15 and TRBJ1-4, with D possibly being TRBD1 (5 bases). CDR3 length: 16 amino acids. V was pared by 1 base and J by 10 bases, with 19 bases between. Per the germline V gene, CDR1 is LNHNV and CDR2 is YYDKDF (reference sequence). DNA of the CDR3: TGTGCCACCAGCAGAGGGGGGAGGACCCTGGTTGGAAAACTGTTTTTT. Translation: CATSRGGRTLVGKLFF.

The rearrangement joins TRBV28 to TRBJ2-7, with 7 bases matching TRBD1. CDR1 is MDHEN, CDR2 SYDVKM, per germline. This CDR3 contains 14 residues. After removal of 5 bases from V and 2 bases from J, the junction contained 6 bases not matched to a gene. The CDR3 here is CASSQGDRTYEQYF. The CDR3 coding sequence is TGTGCCAGCAGTCAGGGGGACCGAACCTACGAGCAGTACTTC. Combining the CDR3 with reference TRBV28 and TRBJ2-7 gives the whole variable domain DVKVTQSSRYLVKRTGEKVFLECVQDMDHENMFWYRQDPGLGLRLIYFSYDVKMKEKGDIPEGYSVSREKKERFSLILESASTNQTSMYLCASSQGDRTYEQYFGPGTRLTVT.

The chain is built from TRBV11-2 and TRBJ1-5; TRBD1 is a possible D gene (5 bases). From germline, CDR1 is SGHAT and CDR2 FQNNGV. The CDR3 consists of 14 residues. Trimming took 1 base from V and 6 from J, leaving 10 bases between them. CDR3 bases: TGTGCCAGCAGCTTAGGGCAGGGTGCTCAGCCCCAGCATTTT. Translating it yields CASSLGQGAQPQHF. Using reference TRBV11-2 and TRBJ1-5 for the parts outside the CDR3, the full variable domain is EAGVAQSPRYKIIEKRQSVAFWCNPISGHATLYWYQQILGQGPKLLIQFQNNGVVDDSQLPKDRFSAERLKGVDSTLKIQPAKLEDSAVYLCASSLGQGAQPQHFGDGTRLSIL.

The genes are TRBV7-8 and TRBJ2-5; 9 bases line up with TRBD1. The CDR3 has 18 residues. Germline lookup yields CDR1 SGHVS and CDR2 FQNEAQ. J was trimmed by 1 base and V by 1 base; bases with no gene match: 10. The CDR3 sequence: CASSLVGGQGVSQETQYF. Here the CDR3 DNA reads TGTGCCAGCAGCTTAGTCGGGGGACAGGGTGTGTCCCAAGAGACCCAGTACTTC.

V and J are TRBV19 and TRBJ1-1; D is undetermined. CDR3 length equals 14 residues. The germline V gene encodes CDR1 LNHDA and CDR2 SQIVND (reference sequence). Trimming removed 5 bases at V and 3 bases at J, with 13 bases between. CDR3 protein: CASSFLDWDTEAFF. CDR3 coding DNA: TGTGCCAGTAGTTTCTTAGACTGGGACACTGAAGCTTTCTTT.

The table lists this clone with a few counts. The V gene is TRBV18, the J gene TRBJ1-5; 8 bases map to TRBD1. From germline, CDR1 is KGHSH and CDR2 LQKENI. CDR3 size: 16 residues. Trimming cost V 2 bases and J 0 bases; bases outside gene matches: 3. The chain's CDR3 is CASSPKTGDSNQPQHF. The CDR3 nucleotides are TGTGCCAGCTCACCAAAGACAGGGGATAGCAATCAGCCCCAGCATTTT.